This T cell receptor (beta chain) stems from a study of blood T cell repertoires in COVID-19. The table came from immunoSEQ multiplex PCR; TCRdb's copy has only in-frame clones and leaves some out. The repertoire holds roughly 200,000 clones, with roughly 88% as singletons. Trimming removed 5 bases at V and 4 bases at J, with 14 bases between. Germline loops: CDR1 MNHEY, CDR2 SMNVEV (reference sequence). This CDR3 has 14 residues. This TCR was sampled from a woman aged 40-49 years with COVID-19, enrolled during active disease. The sample consisted of peripheral blood. This chain joins TRBV27 and TRBJ1-1; D not certain. The CDR3 nucleotides read TGTGCCAGCAGTCTGTTGGCGGCCGGCACTGAAGCTTTCTTT. Translated, it gives CASSLLAAGTEAFF.